These 17 T cell receptor beta chains were all obtained from the same sample, sequenced in a study of monozygotic twins with cystic fibrosis. TCRdb's copy holds only in-frame clones and misses some; the assay was immunoSEQ multiplex PCR. This sample has more than 12,000 clones; 95% to 99% occur once, and the top ten carry 0.41%. The sample consisted of blood. These receptor sequences come from a girl aged 2-10 years with cystic fibrosis.

This chain joins TRBV7-2 and TRBJ1-2; 7 bases are shared with TRBD1. Germline lookup yields CDR1 SGHTA and CDR2 FQGNSA. V shed 1 base and J 4 bases; nucleotides not matched to a gene: 15. CDR3 length equals 18 residues. The CDR3 protein is CASSLDLGGTAAIYGYTF. The CDR3 DNA follows: TGTGCCAGCAGCTTAGACCTAGGCGGGACAGCGGCTATCTATGGCTACACCTTC.

The chain employs TRBV30 and TRBJ1-2; TRBD1 matches at 7 bases. Germline CDR1 is GTSNPN and CDR2 is SVGIG (reference sequence). V was pared by 2 bases and J by 3 bases, with 12 bases of the junction left unmatched. There are 16 residues in the CDR3. For the CDR3, the DNA is TGTGCCTGGAGTAAATCGAAGGGACAGAGGGACTATGGCTACACCTTC. Its translation: CAWSKSKGQRDYGYTF.

This clone was counted a single time. The chain is built from TRBV5-1 and TRBJ2-5; D could derive from TRBD1 or TRBD2 (6 bases each). Germline CDR1 and CDR2: SGHRS and YFSETQ. The V end lost 1 base, the J end lost 5 bases, and 15 bases lay between the germline ends. The CDR3 is 15 amino acids. CDR3 DNA sequence: TGCGCCAGCAGCTTGTTTAAAACAGGGAGGGAGACCCAGTACTTC. This gives the protein CASSLFKTGRETQYF.

The chain couples TRBV14 to TRBJ1-1; possible D gene TRBD1, 5 bases. CDR3 size: 15 residues. From germline, CDR1 is SGHDN and CDR2 FVKESK. V shed 2 bases and J shed 0 bases, with 10 bases lying between them. The CDR3 DNA sequence: TGTGCCAGCAGCCAAAGAGGGGCGTTGAACACTGAAGCTTTCTTT. This sequence encodes CASSQRGALNTEAFF.

This clone was picked up one time. The V and J genes are TRBV29-1 and TRBJ2-2; D perhaps matches TRBD1 (6 bases). With 8 bases removed from V and 5 bases from J, the gap between germline ends came to 15 bases. This CDR3 region has 13 residues. Germline CDR1 is SQVTM and CDR2 is ANQGSEA. The CDR3 is CSYEGVFTGELFF. CDR3 bases: TGCAGCTACGAGGGGGTGTTTACCGGGGAGCTGTTTTTT.

V gene TRBV19 combines with J gene TRBJ1-1; D is possibly TRBD1 (6 bases). The CDR3 totals 13 residues. The germline CDR1 and CDR2 sequences are LNHDA and SQIVND (reference sequence). The ends were cut back, 0 bases at V and 6 bases at J, with 8 bases in the middle. The CDR3 DNA follows: TGTGCCAGTAGTATAGATGGGGGCGCTGAAGCTTTCTTT. Protein: CASSIDGGAEAFF.

This chain connects TRBV29-1 to TRBJ1-2, with a tentative D call TRBD1 (5 bases). The CDR3 has 14 residues. Trimming removed 4 bases at V and 7 bases at J, with 19 bases between. In germline, CDR1 is SQVTM, CDR2 ANQGSEA. CDR3 coding DNA: TGCAGCGTTGCACCCCAAGGCGCAGGGCTTGGCTACACCTTC. Translating gives CSVAPQGAGLGYTF. The variable domain in full, with the rest retrieved from reference TRBV29-1 and TRBJ1-2, is SAVISQKPSRDICQRGTSLTIQCQVDSQVTMMFWYRQQPGQSLTLIATANQGSEATYESGFVIDKFPISRPNLTFSTLTVSNMSPEDSSIYLCSVAPQGAGLGYTFGSGTRLTVV.

This clone has just one count. This sequence joins TRBV5-1 and TRBJ2-1; 11 bases are a match to TRBD2. The CDR3 spans 18 residues. The germline CDR1 and CDR2 sequences are SGHRS and YFSETQ. The junction had 12 bases not matched to a gene; V was cut back by 0 bases and J by 7 bases. The CDR3 sequence: CASSLAPSLAGVPNEQFF. Here the CDR3 DNA reads TGCGCCAGCAGCTTGGCCCCCTCACTAGCGGGAGTTCCAAATGAGCAGTTCTTC.

The genes are TRBV4-2 and TRBJ2-4; 7 bases are shared with TRBD1. This CDR3 comprises 17 residues. From germline, CDR1 is LGHNA and CDR2 YNFKEQ. The junction had 8 bases not matched to a gene; V was cut back by 0 bases and J by 3 bases. Written as DNA, the CDR3 is TGTGCCAGCAGCCAAGAGGTACAGGGGCATAGCAAAAACATTCAGTACTTC. Translated, it gives CASSQEVQGHSKNIQYF.

V and J are TRBV5-8 and TRBJ1-5, with no clear D. V shed 0 bases and J shed 6 bases, with 10 bases lying between them. The CDR3 is 14 residues long. In germline, CDR1 is SGHTS, CDR2 YDEGEE. In DNA form, the CDR3 reads TGTGCCAGCAGCTTGGGGGCCCTGAGTCAGCCCCAGCATTTT. This codes for CASSLGALSQPQHF.

This clone occurred once. This sequence joins TRBV14 and TRBJ1-2; possible D gene TRBD1, 6 bases. Trimming removed 1 base from V and 0 bases from J, with 12 bases in between. The CDR3 is made up of 16 amino acids. Per germline, CDR1 SGHDN and CDR2 FVKESK. The DNA for the CDR3 is TGTGCCAGCAGCCAAGTACCGGGGGCTACTAACTATGGCTACACCTTC. Translated: CASSQVPGATNYGYTF.

The genes are TRBV6-5 and TRBJ2-5, with no clear D. There are 15 residues in the CDR3. Germline loops: CDR1 MNHEY, CDR2 SVGAGI. V lost 6 bases and J lost 1, with 15 bases in between. DNA for the CDR3: TGTGCCAGCAGCGGAGCCAAGGAAGGCCAAGAGACCCAGTACTTC. It translates to CASSGAKEGQETQYF.

V is TRBV6-4 and J is TRBJ2-6; D is possibly TRBD1 (5 bases). Germline loops: CDR1 MRHNA, CDR2 SNTAGT. The CDR3 is 15 residues long. Trimming cost V 6 bases and J 0 bases, with 9 bases left between them. CDR3 protein: CASSADSSGANVLTF. The CDR3 bases are TGTGCCAGCAGCGCCGACAGCTCTGGGGCCAACGTCCTGACTTTC.

The chain couples TRBV6-1 to TRBJ2-3, with 11 bases lining up with TRBD2. The CDR3 consists of 18 residues. Losses at the gene ends were 4 bases for V and 3 bases for J; bases not matched to a gene: 12. Germline V CDR1 and CDR2: MNHNS, SASEGT. Here the CDR3 reads CASSGVLGSGRGTDTQYF. In DNA, the CDR3 is TGTGCCAGCAGTGGGGTTCTAGGTAGCGGGAGGGGAACAGATACGCAGTATTTT.

The rearrangement links TRBV6-1 to TRBJ2-7; possible D gene TRBD1, 5 bases. Looked up from germline, CDR1 is MNHNS and CDR2 is SASEGT. The V gene lost 4 bases and the J gene lost 2 bases, with 9 bases spanning the gap. CDR3 length: 13 amino acids. The CDR3 coding sequence is TGTGCCAGCAGTGTTCAGGGTACCTACGAGCAGTACTTC. Translated: CASSVQGTYEQYF.

CDR3 amino acids: CAWTPVIHANEQYF. CDR3 in DNA: TGTGCCTGGACCCCCGTGATACATGCCAACGAGCAGTACTTC. This rearrangement joins TRBV30 to TRBJ2-7; D is ambiguous. The CDR3 sequence is 14 residues long. The V end was cut by 4 bases, the J end by 5 bases, with 18 bases between. CDR1 GTSNPN and CDR2 SVGIG come from the germline V gene (reference sequence). Complete variable domain (other parts from reference TRBV30 and TRBJ2-7): SQTIHQWPATLVQPVGSPLSLECTVEGTSNPNLYWYRQAAGRGLQLLFYSVGIGQISSEVPQNLSASRPQDRQFILSSKKLLLSDSGFYLCAWTPVIHANEQYFGPGTRLTVT.

V and J are TRBV6-1 and TRBJ1-5; 8 nucleotides match TRBD1. After removal of 8 bases from V and 5 bases from J, the junction contained 5 bases not matched to a gene. The CDR3 totals 13 residues. Germline-derived CDR1 and CDR2 are MNHNS and SASEGT. The CDR3 DNA sequence: TGTGCCAGCCGGACAGGGAACCATCAGCCCCAGCATTTT. This codes for CASRTGNHQPQHF.